The sequence of this TCR beta chain was determined in a study of radiotherapy plus CTLA-4 blockade in lung cancer. Across the whole study: Objective responses were seen in around 17% of patients, disease control in approximately 30%. Study-level results: The best predictor of response was reported to be early blood T cell clone dynamics, with interferon-beta. There was expansion of tumor-derived TCR clones in blood after radiotherapy plus ipilimumab.

The method was immunoSEQ multiplex PCR; TCRdb's version includes in-frame clones alone and lacks a portion of them. In the table there are fewer than 100,000 clones, around 86% of which are singletons. Between the trimmed V and J ends, which lost 1 base and 1 base, there was a span of 12 bases. Germline-derived CDR1 and CDR2 are SGHRS and YFSETQ. The length of the CDR3 is 16 residues. A remark on this clone: No antigen is known for it.

The specimen was peripheral blood, collected from a patient treated with radiotherapy plus ipilimumab. J is TRBJ1-3 and V is TRBV5-1; D possibly corresponds to TRBD1 (6 bases). The TCR was taken from a human donor with non-small cell lung cancer who had stable disease on radiotherapy plus ipilimumab. CDR3 sequence: CASSLMGARSGNTIYF. CDR3 nucleotide sequence: TGCGCCAGCAGCTTGATGGGGGCACGTTCTGGAAACACCATATATTTT.